The 10 T cell receptor beta chains in this list originate from one sample, sequenced in a study of OX40 agonist ivuxolimab in advanced cancers. Repertoires were generated with immunoSEQ multiplex PCR, while TCRdb's copy carries only in-frame clones and drops some. The sample comprises around 39,000 clones, around 80% of which are singletons, and around a fifth rests with the top ten. Sequences were derived from CD4+ or CD8+ T cells sorted from blood, sampled in a trial of the OX40 agonist ivuxolimab. Every receptor here comes from an adult with an advanced solid tumor such as melanoma, head and neck, liver or kidney cancer.

The genes are TRBV27 and TRBJ2-1; the match to TRBD2 covers 14 bases. The germline gives CDR1 MNHEY, CDR2 SMNVEV (reference sequence). Trimming removed 5 bases from V and 5 bases from J; junction bases left unmatched: 5. This CDR3 has 16 residues. The CDR3 DNA follows: TGTGCCAGCAGTCAAGGGACTAGCGGGGGCCACAATGAGCAGTTCTTC. This encodes CASSQGTSGGHNEQFF.

The chain links TRBV27 to TRBJ2-2; the D is unclear. The CDR3 extends over 16 amino acids. Trimming removed 6 bases at V and 2 bases at J, with 16 bases between. The germline V gene encodes CDR1 MNHEY and CDR2 SMNVEV (reference sequence). CDR3 protein: CASSILSVTNTGELFF. DNA of the CDR3: TGTGCCAGCAGCATCCTTTCAGTAACTAACACCGGGGAGCTGTTTTTT.

J is TRBJ2-7 and V is TRBV4-2; maybe TRBD2 (5 bases). Trimming took 1 base from V and 3 from J, leaving 10 bases between them. CDR3 size: 14 residues. The V gene's germline CDR1 is LGHNA and CDR2 YNFKEQ. CDR3 protein: CASSQVEGSYEQYF. The CDR3 bases are TGTGCCAGCAGCCAAGTTGAGGGAAGCTACGAGCAGTACTTC.

The chain links TRBV7-8 to TRBJ2-2; D uncertain. Germline assignment: CDR1 SGHVS and CDR2 FQNEAQ. V was pared by 1 base and J by 3 bases, with 3 bases between. This CDR3 is built from 13 residues. CDR3 region: CASSLGDTGELFF. The DNA of the CDR3 is TGTGCCAGCAGCTTAGGCGACACCGGGGAGCTGTTTTTT.

The CDR3 coding sequence is TGCGCCAGCAGCCAAGTAGGCAGGACTAGGTCGTACGAGCAGTACTTC. The encoded protein is CASSQVGRTRSYEQYF. The chain has TRBV4-1 and TRBJ2-7, with 7 bases matching TRBD2. V lost 1 base, J lost 4 bases, and 10 bases stayed unmatched. Germline CDR1 reads MGHRA; CDR2 reads YSYEKL. The CDR3 is 16 amino acids.

CDR3 bases: TGCAGCGTTTCCAGGGAGACCCAGTACTTC. Translating it yields CSVSRETQYF. This rearrangement joins TRBV29-1 to TRBJ2-5; no reliable D call. Trimming cost V 5 bases and J 5 bases, with 6 bases left between them. CDR1 and CDR2 (germline): SQVTM, ANQGSEA. This CDR3 has 10 amino acids.

The chain has TRBV5-6 and TRBJ1-2; 7 nucleotides match TRBD1. Germline CDR1 and CDR2: SGHDT and YYEEEE. This CDR3 has 18 amino acids. Germline trimming cut 4 bases from V and 1 base from J; bases unmatched to any gene: 16. The CDR3 DNA follows: TGTGCCAGCAGCCTCTTTCAGACTGGGACAGCCTTTAACTATGGCTACACCTTC. It codes for CASSLFQTGTAFNYGYTF. Drawing the rest from reference TRBV5-6 and TRBJ1-2, the complete variable domain is DAGVTQSPTHLIKTRGQQVTLRCSPKSGHDTVSWYQQALGQGPQFIFQYYEEEERQRGNFPDRFSGHQFPNYSSELNVNALLLGDSALYLCASSLFQTGTAFNYGYTFGSGTRLTVV.

This clone was found a few times. The rearrangement joins TRBV28 to TRBJ1-3; 9 bases agree with TRBD1. Germline CDR1 is MDHEN and CDR2 is SYDVKM. The length of the CDR3 is 16 residues. J lost 4 bases, V lost 5 bases, and 9 bases had no gene match. This CDR3 reads CASSPPQGAGGNTIYF. The CDR3 region has the DNA TGTGCCAGCAGTCCCCCACAGGGGGCGGGCGGAAACACCATATATTTT.

This chain links TRBV11-2 with TRBJ2-5; 8 bases fit TRBD2. J was trimmed by 7 bases and V by 0 bases; bases with no gene match: 13. Per the germline V gene, CDR1 is SGHAT and CDR2 is FQNNGV. The CDR3 has 17 residues. The CDR3 nucleotides are TGTGCCAGCAGCTTAGACGGTGGTAGCGGGGCGTCCGGGACCCAGTACTTC. It is translated as CASSLDGGSGASGTQYF.

The V and J genes are TRBV6-5 and TRBJ2-1; D assignment may be TRBD1 or TRBD2 (5 bases each). Germline values: CDR1 MNHEY, CDR2 SVGAGI. The V gene lost 0 bases and the J gene lost 8 bases, with 17 bases spanning the gap. The CDR3 contains 16 residues. CDR3 DNA: TGTGCCAGCAGTTACTCGTCAGGTCCTCGGGGCGATGAGCAGTTCTTC. It translates to CASSYSSGPRGDEQFF.